Sequencing of this T cell receptor beta chain was carried out in a study of T cell responses to AZD1222 COVID-19 vaccine. Study findings and constraints: Recipients of AZD1222 seropositive at baseline numbered only six or seven. Spike as a whole was targeted by vaccine-associated CD4 TCRs, dominant at 160-218 and 743-854.

Germline-derived CDR1 and CDR2 are SGHRS and YFSETQ. V was pared by 0 bases and J by 4 bases, with 11 bases between. This CDR3 contains 15 residues. The assay was immunoSEQ multiplex PCR, and TCRdb's table has in-frame clones only and misses some. The sample carries 90,000 to 150,000 clones, around nine tenths recorded once. About this clone: No antigen is known for it.

The specimen comprised peripheral blood, sampled on day 0 of AZD1222 vaccination. This chain joins TRBV5-1 and TRBJ2-1; a weak D match, TRBD1 (6 bases). This clonotype originated in an adult in good health. The CDR3 region is CASSLEVGGYNEQFF. The CDR3 DNA follows: TGCGCCAGCAGCTTGGAGGTAGGGGGATACAATGAGCAGTTCTTC.